These 30 T cell receptor beta chains came from one sample sequenced in a study of response to subunit inactivated influenza vaccine. A single record per CDR3 protein comes from TCRdb applying MiXCR to the RT-PCR reads. The profile covers under 950,000 distinct CDR3 sequences, with 21% appearing a single time and roughly a tenth taken by the ten largest. The source was PBMCs from blood, collected more than 4 days after vaccination. The receptor set was obtained from a man aged 50 to 60 who received an inactivated influenza vaccine.

The chain is built from TRBV20-1 and TRBJ1-1; D is ambiguous. V was cut by 5 bases and J by 10 bases, with 17 bases left in between. This CDR3 comprises 12 residues. CDR1 and CDR2 from the germline V gene are DFQATT and SNEGSKA (reference sequence). CDR3 residues: CSAGGQSFGAFF. DNA of the CDR3: TGCAGTGCTGGAGGGCAGTCTTTTGGAGCTTTCTTT.

This sequence joins TRBV28 and TRBJ2-1; TRBD2 aligns across 8 bases. V dropped 3 bases and J dropped 6; count of bases not matched to a gene: 1. CDR1 is MDHEN, CDR2 SYDVKM, per germline. The CDR3 loop spans 13 amino acids. The CDR3 sequence: CASSFAGGNEQFF. CDR3 sequence (DNA): TGTGCCAGCAGTTTCGCGGGAGGCAATGAGCAGTTCTTC.

This clonotype was seen repeatedly, ten times or more. The rearrangement uses TRBV20-1 and TRBJ2-7, with D possibly called TRBD1 or TRBD2 (5 bases each). This CDR3 contains 14 residues. The V gene lost 5 bases and the J gene lost 2 bases, with 16 bases spanning the gap. Germline V gene data show CDR1 as DFQATT and CDR2 as SNEGSKA (reference sequence). The CDR3 nucleotides read TGCAGTGCTCAGGGACCCCGAGCCACCTACGAGCAGTACTTC. Its translation is CSAQGPRATYEQYF.

The chain joins TRBV5-6 to TRBJ2-3, with a possible D match to TRBD2 (6 bases). V dropped 2 bases and J dropped 5 bases, with 12 bases sitting between them. The CDR3 extends over 14 amino acids. Germline V gene data show CDR1 as SGHDT and CDR2 as YYEEEE. As DNA, the CDR3 is TGTGCCAGCAGCTTCGGACTGGGGGGAGATACGCAGTATTTT. Translated, it gives CASSFGLGGDTQYF.

This clonotype was found a few times. The V and J genes are TRBV20-1 and TRBJ2-3; TRBD2 matches at 8 bases. The CDR3 length is 13 residues. Germline CDR1 DFQATT, CDR2 SNEGSKA (reference sequence). V shed 5 bases and J 2 bases; nucleotides not matched to a gene: 3. The CDR3 DNA reads TGCAGTGCTGGGACTAGTAACACAGATACGCAGTATTTT. Residues: CSAGTSNTDTQYF.

The chain has TRBV18 and TRBJ1-5; D is undetermined. CDR3 length: 14 amino acids. V was trimmed by 0 bases and J by 7 bases, leaving 10 bases between them. Germline lookup yields CDR1 KGHSH and CDR2 LQKENI. DNA of the CDR3: TGTGCCAGCTCACCACCCCCGAATGGACAGCCCCAGCATTTT. Translation: CASSPPPNGQPQHF. Variable domain in full (rest from reference TRBV18 and TRBJ1-5): NAGVMQNPRHLVRRRGQEARLRCSPMKGHSHVYWYRQLPEEGLKFMVYLQKENIIDESGMPKERFSAEFPKEGPSILRIQQVVRGDSAAYFCASSPPPNGQPQHFGDGTRLSIL.

This clonotype was found a few times. CDR3 loop: CASSQGGFGYTF. In DNA form, the CDR3 reads TGTGCCAGCAGCCAAGGTGGCTTCGGCTACACCTTC. The J gene is TRBJ1-2, the V gene TRBV7-8; no reliable D call. The CDR3 runs to 12 residues. V gave up 5 bases and J gave up 8 bases, with 12 bases separating them. Germline lookup yields CDR1 SGHVS and CDR2 FQNEAQ.

This clonotype has a handful of counts. The V call is TRBV25-1, the J call TRBJ2-3, with D possibly TRBD2 on 6 matching bases. Trimming took 5 bases from V and 3 from J, leaving 27 bases between them. CDR3 size: 19 residues. Germline CDR1 MGHDK, CDR2 SYGVNS. CDR3 nucleotides: TGTGCCAGCAGTAAGGGCCCGAGGTTGAGCGGGCTGGCTACAGATACGCAGTATTTT. Translating gives CASSKGPRLSGLATDTQYF.

The chain has TRBV4-3 and TRBJ1-4; D is unresolved. Per germline, CDR1 LGHNA and CDR2 YSLEER. V gave up 0 bases and J gave up 8 bases, with 16 bases separating them. CDR3 length equals 16 residues. CDR3 nucleotides: TGCGCCAGCAGCCAAGATAAGATGGCTGCGGGGGAAAAACTGTTTTTT. Protein product: CASSQDKMAAGEKLFF.

The rearrangement uses TRBV20-1 and TRBJ2-3; D possibly uses TRBD1 or TRBD2 (5 bases each). This CDR3 has 15 amino acids. Germline V lookup: CDR1 DFQATT, CDR2 SNEGSKA (reference sequence). Trimming left V 3 bases short and J 4 bases short, with 17 bases between. DNA for the CDR3: TGCAGTGCTAGGATTGGGGGAGAGTTCGCAGATACGCAGTATTTT. It codes for CSARIGGEFADTQYF.

This clonotype was found once. The V and J genes are TRBV12-3 or TRBV12-4 and TRBJ2-3; D is possibly TRBD2 (5 bases). The V end was cut by 6 bases, the J end by 4 bases, with 14 bases between. This CDR3 has 14 amino acids. This chain's CDR3 is CASSPPGVADTQYF. CDR3 nucleotides: TGTGCCAGCAGCCCTCCCGGGGTCGCAGATACGCAGTATTTT.

This clonotype was detected only a few times. J is TRBJ2-1 and V is TRBV6-2 or TRBV6-3, with TRBD1 matching 12 bases. The CDR3 length is 16 residues. The J segment lost 5 bases and the V segment lost 4 bases, leaving 6 bases of the junction unmatched. Germline assignment: CDR1 MNHEY and CDR2 SVGEGT. CDR3 bases: TGTGCCAGCAGTTCCTGGGACAGGGGGCTGCACAATGAGCAGTTCTTC. It codes for CASSSWDRGLHNEQFF.

This clonotype was picked up many times. The genes are TRBV7-9 and TRBJ2-3; no firm D call. Germline CDR1 SEHNR, CDR2 FQNEAQ (reference sequence). The length of the CDR3 is 12 residues. The germline V and J ends were trimmed by 5 bases and 6 bases, with 9 bases remaining between them. The CDR3 DNA sequence: TGTGCCAGCAGCACTGGTATGGATACGCAGTATTTT. This gives the protein CASSTGMDTQYF.

This chain uses TRBV5-4 with TRBJ1-2, with D unclear. Germline CDR1 reads SGHNT; CDR2 reads YYREEE (reference sequence). Trimming took off 2 bases at V and 4 bases at J, with 12 bases between the two ends. The CDR3 covers 14 residues. The CDR3 sequence: CASSLIGETYGYTF. CDR3 bases: TGTGCCAGCAGCTTAATCGGGGAAACCTATGGCTACACCTTC.

In this sample, this clonotype turned up many times. The chain joins TRBV18 to TRBJ2-7; D gene uncertain. Looked up from germline, CDR1 is KGHSH and CDR2 is LQKENI. The V end lost 3 bases, the J end lost 5 bases, and 8 bases lay between the germline ends. The CDR3 length is 12 residues. This CDR3 is CASSPNVDEQYF. The CDR3 DNA reads as TGTGCCAGCTCACCTAACGTTGACGAGCAGTACTTC.

The J gene is TRBJ2-7, the V gene TRBV12-3 or TRBV12-4, with 8 positions matching TRBD1. The trim removed 5 bases at V and 6 bases at J, leaving 9 bases unmatched. This CDR3 spans 14 amino acids. The CDR3 region is CASSPRTGFGEQYF. The CDR3 DNA reads as TGTGCCAGCAGTCCCCGGACAGGGTTTGGCGAGCAGTACTTC.

V is TRBV29-1 and J is TRBJ1-2; tentative D call: TRBD1 (5 bases). The V and J ends lost 0 bases and 4 bases respectively, with 9 bases between them. Looked up from germline, CDR1 is SQVTM and CDR2 is ANQGSEA. This CDR3 contains 13 residues. The CDR3 DNA sequence: TGCAGCGTTGAAGATCTCGGGGCCTATGGCTACACCTTC. Translating gives CSVEDLGAYGYTF.

The chain uses TRBV6-1 and TRBJ1-1; 7 nucleotides line up with TRBD1. CDR1 is MNHNS and CDR2 is SASEGT in the germline V gene. This CDR3 contains 17 residues. Trimming took 5 bases from V and 7 from J; bases not matched to a gene: 19. The CDR3 DNA reads as TGTGCCAGCAGTCCAGGGGGGGCCCGCAGGGTTAATAATGAAGCTTTCTTT. Translated, it gives CASSPGGARRVNNEAFF.

This clonotype was recorded at least ten times. The chain uses TRBV5-1 and TRBJ2-3, with D unclear. The CDR3 has 13 residues. From germline, CDR1 is SGHRS and CDR2 YFSETQ. The germline V and J ends were trimmed by 0 bases and 2 bases, with 4 bases remaining between them. CDR3 loop: CASSLGHTDTQYF. For the CDR3, the DNA is TGCGCCAGCAGCTTGGGACACACAGATACGCAGTATTTT.

The rearrangement links TRBV20-1 to TRBJ2-1; the match to TRBD2 covers 7 bases. The CDR3 spans 18 residues. The ends lost 0 bases at V and 3 bases at J; junction bases unmatched: 14. From germline, CDR1 is DFQATT and CDR2 SNEGSKA (reference sequence). The CDR3 coding sequence is TGCAGTGCTAGAGAATGGGCTCGGCGGTCTAGCGGCTACAATGAGCAGTTCTTC. It translates to CSAREWARRSSGYNEQFF.

This clonotype occurred many times. The CDR3 spells CASSLIETGNYEQYF. In nucleotides, the CDR3 is TGCGCCAGCAGCTTGATAGAGACTGGGAACTACGAGCAGTACTTC. The rearrangement links TRBV5-1 to TRBJ2-7, with D uncertain. CDR1 and CDR2 from the germline V gene are SGHRS and YFSETQ. This CDR3 is 15 amino acids long. Trimming took 1 base from V and 3 from J, leaving 14 bases between them.

This clonotype was found many times. The chain couples TRBV10-3 to TRBJ2-7; 8 bases line up with TRBD2. CDR3 length: 14 amino acids. Germline V gives CDR1 ENHRY, CDR2 SYGVKD. V gave up 3 bases and J gave up 4 bases; unmatched junction bases: 5. The CDR3 is CAISEVSGKYEQYF. The CDR3 bases are TGTGCCATCAGTGAAGTTAGCGGGAAATACGAGCAGTACTTC.

This clonotype was seen more than once but under ten times. The chain joins TRBV7-9 to TRBJ1-1; D call uncertain. The CDR3 totals 15 residues. The V and J ends lost 5 bases and 0 bases respectively, with 13 bases between them. The germline V gene has CDR1 SEHNR and CDR2 FQNEAQ (reference sequence). The CDR3 loop reads CASSPPTRMNTEAFF. DNA of the CDR3: TGTGCCAGCAGCCCCCCGACGCGGATGAACACTGAAGCTTTCTTT.

V usage is TRBV7-9 and J usage is TRBJ2-7; D is unresolved. The CDR3 is 11 amino acids. V lost 5 bases and J 6 bases, leaving 8 bases between the germline ends. Germline lookup yields CDR1 SEHNR and CDR2 FQNEAQ (reference sequence). The CDR3 region has the DNA TGTGCCAGCAGCCCCCTGAGCGAGCAGTACTTC. This encodes CASSPLSEQYF.

As DNA, the CDR3 is TGTGCCAGCAGTCCAACAGGGGCTGAAGCTTTCTTT. This sequence encodes CASSPTGAEAFF. The chain recombines TRBV7-9 with TRBJ1-1; 7 nucleotides align to TRBD1. The V and J ends lost 6 bases and 6 bases, in that order; junction bases with no gene match: 4. The CDR3 runs to 12 residues. Looked up from germline, CDR1 is SEHNR and CDR2 is FQNEAQ (reference sequence).

The chain couples TRBV7-9 to TRBJ1-1, with D hard to call. V shed 6 bases and J shed 3 bases, with 11 bases lying between them. CDR1 is SEHNR and CDR2 is FQNEAQ in the germline V gene (reference sequence). CDR3 length equals 13 residues. The CDR3 reads CASRSFKDTEAFF. CDR3 nucleotides: TGTGCCAGCAGGTCCTTCAAGGACACTGAAGCTTTCTTT.

The gene calls are TRBV5-1 and TRBJ2-7; D possibly matches TRBD1 or TRBD2 (5 bases each). CDR3 length equals 15 residues. Trimming removed 3 bases at V and 3 bases at J, with 16 bases between. The germline CDR1 and CDR2 sequences are SGHRS and YFSETQ. In DNA, the CDR3 is TGCGCCAGCAGCTCTCCTCCGGGACCGCTCTACGAGCAGTACTTC. This encodes CASSSPPGPLYEQYF.

This rearrangement joins TRBV6-2 or TRBV6-3 to TRBJ2-3, with 13 nucleotides matching TRBD2. Germline trimming cut 0 bases from V and 7 bases from J; bases unmatched to any gene: 16. The CDR3 consists of 20 residues. Per germline, CDR1 MNHEY and CDR2 SVGEGT. CDR3 DNA: TGTGCCAGCAGTTACTCGAGGACCGGGACTAGCGGGACTCGCACGAATACGCAGTATTTT. The encoded protein is CASSYSRTGTSGTRTNTQYF.

This clonotype was counted between two and nine times. This chain links TRBV29-1 with TRBJ2-7; 7 nucleotides agree with TRBD1. Germline-derived CDR1 and CDR2 are SQVTM and ANQGSEA. There are 13 residues in the CDR3. Trimming removed 0 bases from V and 4 bases from J; junction bases left unmatched: 3. The CDR3 reads CSVEDGGQYEQYF. The DNA of the CDR3 is TGCAGCGTTGAAGATGGGGGACAGTACGAGCAGTACTTC.

This rearrangement joins TRBV28 to TRBJ2-3; TRBD2 aligns across 16 bases. V was clipped by 2 bases and J by 5 bases; unmatched bases: 7. Germline values: CDR1 MDHEN, CDR2 SYDVKM. CDR3 length equals 18 residues. CDR3 nucleotides: TGTGCCAGCAGTTTAATGGGACTAGCGGGAGGGGGAGGAGATACGCAGTATTTT. It codes for CASSLMGLAGGGGDTQYF.